Below are 29 T cell receptor beta chains sequenced from a single sample in a study of cytomegalovirus exposure and HLA in healthy donors. Amplification used 60 Vbeta primers and 13 Jbeta primers. Measured with immunoSEQ multiplex PCR; TCRdb has only the in-frame clones, and not every one. The table lists around 150,000 clones, 65% to 80% of them singletons. Sequencing was done on a sample of PBMCs. The receptors were gathered from a young man in good health and CMV-seropositive.

The chain has TRBV27 and TRBJ2-1, with a weak D call TRBD1 (5 bases). The CDR3 covers 13 residues. The V and J ends lost 4 bases and 3 bases respectively, with 7 bases between them. Germline V gives CDR1 MNHEY, CDR2 SMNVEV (reference sequence). CDR3 in amino acids: CASSWGRYNEQFF. CDR3 nucleotides: TGTGCCAGCAGTTGGGGCCGCTACAATGAGCAGTTCTTC.

This clone was found once. The chain uses TRBV9 and TRBJ1-4; TRBD1 matches 11 bases. With V trimmed by 3 bases and J by 7 bases, 5 bases remained unmatched. Germline V gene sequence: CDR1 SGDLS, CDR2 YYNGEE. This CDR3 is 15 amino acids long. The CDR3 sequence is CASSGGQGVGEKLFF. DNA for the CDR3: TGTGCCAGCAGCGGGGGACAGGGGGTTGGTGAAAAACTGTTTTTT.

This rearrangement joins TRBV29-1 to TRBJ1-1; TRBD1 is a possible D gene (5 bases). The germline CDR1 and CDR2 sequences are SQVTM and ANQGSEA. Trimming took 3 bases from V and 4 from J, leaving 15 bases between them. This CDR3 spans 14 amino acids. The CDR3: CSVEVGGSITEAFF. CDR3 in DNA: TGCAGCGTTGAGGTGGGGGGTTCGATCACTGAAGCTTTCTTT.

The J gene is TRBJ2-6, the V gene TRBV29-1; TRBD1 matches at 12 bases. The CDR3 runs 17 residues. CDR1 is SQVTM and CDR2 is ANQGSEA in the germline V gene. The J segment lost 2 bases and the V segment lost 4 bases, leaving 6 bases of the junction unmatched. Written as DNA, the CDR3 is TGCAGCGTTGCCGGGACAGGGGGCTTCGCTGGGGCCAACGTCCTGACTTTC. Its translation: CSVAGTGGFAGANVLTF.

The J gene is TRBJ2-7, the V gene TRBV6-1; TRBD2 matches 9 bases. The germline V gene encodes CDR1 MNHNS and CDR2 SASEGT. CDR3 length: 18 residues. As DNA, the CDR3 is TGTGCCAGCAGAGAAGCGGTAGCGGGAGCTTTCGCCGCCTACGAGCAGTACGTC. This gives the protein CASREAVAGAFAAYEQYV.

The chain employs TRBV5-4 and TRBJ1-1, with a possible D match to TRBD1 (6 bases). The CDR3 is made up of 15 amino acids. The V end lost 0 bases, the J end lost 4 bases, and 13 bases lay between the germline ends. Germline V gene sequence: CDR1 SGHNT, CDR2 YYREEE (reference sequence). For the CDR3, the DNA is TGTGCCAGCAGCTTGGGTGGCACAGGGAGCACTGAAGCTTTCTTT. Protein sequence: CASSLGGTGSTEAFF.

V usage is TRBV7-2 and J usage is TRBJ1-1; 10 nucleotides match TRBD1. V gave up 6 bases and J gave up 4 bases; unmatched junction bases: 11. Germline V gives CDR1 SGHTA, CDR2 FQGNSA. This CDR3 is built from 16 residues. This chain's CDR3 is CASSSYGTGAGTEAFF. The CDR3 DNA reads as TGTGCCAGCAGTTCTTATGGGACAGGGGCGGGCACTGAAGCTTTCTTT.

The J gene is TRBJ1-2, the V gene TRBV6-6; D might be TRBD1 (5 bases). The CDR3 consists of 16 residues. Germline lookup yields CDR1 MNHNY and CDR2 SVGAGI (reference sequence). Trimming took 7 bases from V and 2 from J, leaving 20 bases between them. CDR3 DNA: TGTGCCAGCACCCTTAGGGCTTCCAGGGTCAACTATGGCTACACCTTC. Its translation is CASTLRASRVNYGYTF.

CDR3 in DNA: TGCGCCAGCAGCCAAGAAATTGCCAGGGGCTATGGCTACACCTTC. Protein: CASSQEIARGYGYTF. The chain couples TRBV4-1 to TRBJ1-2, with D maybe TRBD1 (6 bases). Trimming removed 0 bases from V and 4 bases from J, with 12 bases in between. The CDR3 is 15 residues long. Germline V gene data show CDR1 as MGHRA and CDR2 as YSYEKL.

A few counts support this clone. The V and J genes are TRBV12-5 and TRBJ2-5, with 8 bases that match TRBD1. The CDR3 runs 13 residues. Germline values: CDR1 LGHNT, CDR2 FRNRAP. The junction had 3 bases not matched to a gene; V was cut back by 5 bases and J by 4 bases. The CDR3 reads CASGHDRGETQYF. In nucleotides, the CDR3 is TGTGCTAGTGGTCACGACAGGGGAGAGACCCAGTACTTC.

This clone was seen only once. V gene TRBV11-2 combines with J gene TRBJ2-1; D gene unclear. CDR1 SGHAT and CDR2 FQNNGV come from the germline V gene. Trimming removed 5 bases from V and 10 bases from J, with 21 bases in between. This CDR3 region has 15 residues. The CDR3 sequence is CASSAARLSNLEQFF. The CDR3, as DNA: TGTGCCAGCAGCGCCGCCAGACTTTCTAATTTGGAGCAGTTCTTC.

This clone was seen a few times. V is TRBV5-4 and J is TRBJ1-1; 9 nucleotides align to TRBD1. CDR3 size: 15 residues. The germline CDR1 and CDR2 sequences are SGHNT and YYREEE (reference sequence). After removal of 4 bases from V and 5 bases from J, the junction contained 9 bases not matched to a gene. CDR3 DNA sequence: TGTGCCAGCAGCCGGGGGACAGGGAGAGGTACTGAAGCTTTCTTT. Translation gives CASSRGTGRGTEAFF.

V is TRBV6-6 and J is TRBJ2-3; D is unclear. V dropped 2 bases and J dropped 0 bases, with 12 bases sitting between them. The CDR3 consists of 16 residues. The germline CDR1 and CDR2 sequences are MNHNY and SVGAGI (reference sequence). The DNA of the CDR3 is TGTGCCAGCAGTTACACCCTAGATTCTAGCACAGATACGCAGTATTTT. This translates into CASSYTLDSSTDTQYF.

As for this clone: A junction end diverges from the germline sequence, so it may reflect a read error. Here the CDR3 DNA reads TGCGCCAGCAGTAAGGGAGGGGCTTTCGGTACGCAGTATTTT. Amino acids: CASSKGGAFGTQYF. The genes are TRBV5-8 and TRBJ2-3; 7 bases match TRBD2. The germline gives CDR1 SGHTS, CDR2 YDEGEE. This CDR3 is 14 amino acids long.

The rearrangement joins TRBV28 to TRBJ2-7; 8 positions match TRBD1. The trim removed 4 bases at V and 6 bases at J, leaving 5 bases unmatched. The CDR3 consists of 13 residues. Looked up from germline, CDR1 is MDHEN and CDR2 is SYDVKM. The CDR3 nucleotides are TGTGCCAGCAGTTCAGGACAGGGTGGCGAGCAGTACGTC. Translation: CASSSGQGGEQYV.

The V call is TRBV11-3, the J call TRBJ2-1; TRBD2 agrees at 10 bases. Germline V gene sequence: CDR1 SGHNT, CDR2 YENEEA. CDR3 length: 15 residues. The V and J ends lost 5 bases and 9 bases, in that order; junction bases with no gene match: 10. The CDR3 is CASSPTGTSVSEQFF. CDR3 nucleotide sequence: TGTGCCAGCAGCCCCACCGGGACTAGCGTAAGTGAGCAGTTCTTC.

The gene calls are TRBV5-1 and TRBJ2-1; 8 bases are shared with TRBD1. CDR3 length: 14 residues. V lost 4 bases, J lost 7 bases, and 7 bases stayed unmatched. Per germline, CDR1 SGHRS and CDR2 YFSETQ. The CDR3 nucleotides read TGCGCCAGCAGCCCCGGTCAGGGGGCAAATGAGCAGTTCTTC. Its protein is CASSPGQGANEQFF.

V is TRBV30 and J is TRBJ1-1; possibly TRBD1 for D (5 bases). V was pared by 5 bases and J by 4 bases, with 11 bases between. Germline V lookup: CDR1 GTSNPN, CDR2 SVGIG (reference sequence). The CDR3 totals 12 residues. CDR3: CAWRRGITEAFF. In DNA form, the CDR3 reads TGTGCCTGGCGGAGGGGCATCACTGAAGCTTTCTTT.

This sequence joins TRBV5-1 and TRBJ2-6; 7 bases line up with TRBD2. Trimming removed 0 bases from V and 1 base from J; junction bases left unmatched: 1. The CDR3 is 16 amino acids. The germline V gene encodes CDR1 SGHRS and CDR2 YFSETQ. CDR3 protein: CASSLAGGSGANVLTF. CDR3 in DNA: TGCGCCAGCAGCTTGGCCGGGGGGTCTGGGGCCAACGTCCTGACTTTC.

The chain is built from TRBV5-4 and TRBJ2-5; TRBD1 matches at 7 bases. The trim removed 1 base at V and 2 bases at J, leaving 2 bases unmatched. The CDR3 runs to 14 residues. Germline V gene data show CDR1 as SGHNT and CDR2 as YYREEE (reference sequence). The CDR3 loop reads CASSLTGQQETQYF. CDR3 in DNA: TGTGCCAGCAGCTTGACGGGACAGCAAGAGACCCAGTACTTC.

The chain carries TRBV27 and TRBJ1-1, with 9 bases lining up with TRBD1. Germline-derived CDR1 and CDR2 are MNHEY and SMNVEV (reference sequence). This CDR3 spans 15 amino acids. V was clipped by 6 bases and J by 3 bases; unmatched bases: 8. DNA of the CDR3: TGTGCCAGCAGACCGATGGGACAGGGAGACACTGAAGCTTTCTTT. Its translation: CASRPMGQGDTEAFF.

This clone was detected only a few times. CDR3 residues: CASSLSGGAGDTQYF. In DNA form, the CDR3 reads TGTGCCAGCAGCCTAAGCGGGGGCGCGGGAGACACGCAGTATTTT. The V call is TRBV7-3, the J call TRBJ2-3; 8 positions agree with TRBD2. The CDR3 consists of 15 residues. Trimming removed 5 bases from V and 9 bases from J; junction bases left unmatched: 13. From germline, CDR1 is SGHTA and CDR2 FQGTGA.

The CDR3 DNA sequence: TGTGCCAGCATCAGGACAGGGACTAACTATGGCTACACCTTC. Residues: CASIRTGTNYGYTF. The V and J genes are TRBV2 and TRBJ1-2; 8 bases agree with TRBD1. V dropped 7 bases and J dropped 0; count of bases not matched to a gene: 4. The length of the CDR3 is 14 residues. CDR1 and CDR2 (germline): SNHLY, FYNNEI.

The rearrangement joins TRBV5-1 to TRBJ2-3, with 8 positions matching TRBD2. Germline assignment: CDR1 SGHRS and CDR2 YFSETQ. There are 17 residues in the CDR3. Trimming took 4 bases from V and 5 from J; bases not matched to a gene: 15. The CDR3 nucleotides are TGCGCCAGCAGCCCCGTCCCCCGGGGGGCGGGGGGAGATACGCAGTATTTT. Protein product: CASSPVPRGAGGDTQYF.

This clone was found a few times. The chain links TRBV28 to TRBJ1-1, with D perhaps TRBD1 (5 bases). The CDR3 length is 14 residues. V gave up 4 bases and J gave up 1 base, with 10 bases separating them. Germline V gene lookup returns CDR1 MDHEN and CDR2 SYDVKM. CDR3 sequence reads: CASSYEQENTEAFF. The CDR3 coding sequence is TGTGCCAGCAGTTACGAACAGGAGAACACTGAAGCTTTCTTT.

The chain employs TRBV4-2 and TRBJ2-3; TRBD2 aligns across 13 bases. V was pared by 3 bases and J by 6 bases, with 9 bases of the junction left unmatched. CDR3 size: 17 residues. Germline lookup yields CDR1 LGHNA and CDR2 YNFKEQ. The CDR3 reads CASSQGLAGPPRDTQYF. In DNA form, the CDR3 reads TGTGCCAGCAGCCAGGGACTAGCGGGGCCACCAAGGGATACGCAGTATTTT.

V gene TRBV6-1 combines with J gene TRBJ1-1; no definite D call. The CDR3 runs 13 residues. Germline V gene lookup returns CDR1 MNHNS and CDR2 SASEGT. Between the trimmed V and J ends, which lost 6 bases and 0 bases, there was a span of 8 bases. The CDR3, as DNA: TGTGCCAGCAGGCCCACAGTGAACACTGAAGCTTTCTTT. Protein: CASRPTVNTEAFF.

The CDR3 protein is CASSLAGIGDNSPLHF. In DNA, the CDR3 is TGCGCCAGCAGCTTGGCCGGGATAGGTGATAATTCACCCCTCCACTTT. This chain connects TRBV5-1 to TRBJ1-6; no firm D call. The germline V gene has CDR1 SGHRS and CDR2 YFSETQ. This CDR3 contains 16 residues. Trimming left V 0 bases short and J 5 bases short, with 12 bases between.

This sequence joins TRBV28 and TRBJ1-1; a weak D match, TRBD1 (6 bases). Trimming stripped 5 bases from V and 2 bases from J, with 18 bases between. The CDR3 runs 16 residues. Germline-derived CDR1 and CDR2 are MDHEN and SYDVKM. The CDR3 nucleotides are TGTGCCAGCAGTCCCGGCGGGGGGCATTTAAACACTGAAGCTTTCTTT. Its translation is CASSPGGGHLNTEAFF.